This TCR beta chain was sequenced in a study of blood T cell repertoires in COVID-19. Study details: Sources were T cells, B-cell-depleted T cells, or PBMCs; the material itself was cDNA or gDNA.

Sequencing was performed with immunoSEQ multiplex PCR; in TCRdb, only in-frame clones are kept and a portion is missing. The table records 250,000 to 300,000 clones, 86% of them present only once. Germline loops: CDR1 MDHEN, CDR2 SYDVKM. The CDR3 is made up of 16 amino acids. Trimming removed 1 base from V and 3 bases from J; junction bases left unmatched: 6. The receptor was derived from a man aged 18-30 years with active or convalescent COVID-19. The sample was peripheral blood. The chain combines TRBV28 with TRBJ1-5, with 7 bases lining up with TRBD1. Here the CDR3 reads CASSLLGTDYNQPQHF. The CDR3 DNA is TGTGCCAGCAGTTTATTGGGGACAGATTACAATCAGCCCCAGCATTTT.